This T cell receptor (beta chain) is drawn from a study of siplizumab effects on memory and regulatory T cells. Measured with immunoSEQ multiplex PCR; TCRdb has only the in-frame clones, and not every one. Of approximately 100,000 clones in the sample, roughly 95% were seen once. This clone was seen only once. The germline V gene encodes CDR1 MNHNS and CDR2 SASEGT. CDR3 length: 12 amino acids. The ends were cut back, 7 bases at V and 5 bases at J, with 8 bases in the middle. The receptor's source is a human donor in good health. The chain has TRBV6-1 and TRBJ1-4; D call uncertain. The source material was non-Treg CD4+ T cells sorted from blood. CDR3 residues: CASITHNEKLFF. Here the CDR3 DNA reads TGTGCCAGCATCACCCACAATGAAAAACTGTTTTTT.